The 6 T cell receptor beta chains presented below share a single source sample, sequenced in a study of shared clonotypes between healthy human individuals. Sequencing was performed with immunoSEQ multiplex PCR; in TCRdb, only in-frame clones are kept and a portion is missing. Counted here are 760,000 or so clones, approximately 97% occurring once; the ten biggest clones make up about 0.22%. The naive CD8 population came from CD45RO-negative cells selected for CCR7, without terminally differentiated effector memory CD45RA+ cells. Sequencing was done on a sample of naive CD8+ T cells sorted from blood. The source is a man younger than 45 in good health.

This rearrangement joins TRBV4-3 to TRBJ1-5, with 9 bases aligning to TRBD1. Germline V CDR1 and CDR2: LGHNA, YSLEER. The J segment lost 3 bases and the V segment lost 2 bases, leaving 5 bases of the junction unmatched. CDR3 length: 16 residues. The CDR3, as DNA: TGCGCCAGCAGCCAATCTACAGGGGGCATCAATCAGCCCCAGCATTTT. Encoded protein: CASSQSTGGINQPQHF.

This CDR3 reads CASSPGPDVFYGYTF. In DNA form, the CDR3 reads TGCGCCAGCAGCCCGGGACCCGACGTCTTCTATGGCTACACCTTC. The chain uses TRBV4-1 and TRBJ1-2; D possibly corresponds to TRBD1 (5 bases). CDR3 length: 15 residues. Looked up from germline, CDR1 is MGHRA and CDR2 is YSYEKL. Trimming pared 4 bases from V and 4 bases from J, leaving 16 bases between.

The chain links TRBV28 to TRBJ1-2; 7 bases line up with TRBD1. J gave up 1 base and V 7 bases, and 12 bases lay outside the gene matches. Per the germline V gene, CDR1 is MDHEN and CDR2 is SYDVKM. CDR3 size: 16 residues. CDR3 protein: CASTSVWDRDNYGYTF. For the CDR3, the DNA is TGTGCCAGCACGTCTGTTTGGGACAGAGATAACTATGGCTACACCTTC.

The chain couples TRBV28 to TRBJ1-3; D perhaps matches TRBD1 (5 bases). The V end lost 3 bases, the J end lost 3 bases, and 9 bases lay between the germline ends. CDR1 and CDR2 (germline): MDHEN, SYDVKM. This CDR3 is built from 14 residues. CDR3 loop: CASSFSGLGNTIYF. Here the CDR3 DNA reads TGTGCCAGCAGTTTTTCAGGGCTTGGAAACACCATATATTTT.

Points on this clone: Distinct nucleotide sequences in the sample also encode this CDR3. The rearrangement uses TRBV29-1 and TRBJ2-1; 8 bases align to TRBD2. There are 13 residues in the CDR3. The V gene's germline CDR1 is SQVTM and CDR2 ANQGSEA. Losses at the gene ends were 4 bases for V and 3 bases for J; bases not matched to a gene: 2. Here the CDR3 reads CSVVLAGYNEQFF. The CDR3 nucleotides are TGCAGCGTTGTTCTAGCGGGCTACAATGAGCAGTTCTTC.

The genes are TRBV19 and TRBJ2-1; the D gene is possibly TRBD1 (6 bases). The CDR3 contains 13 residues. With 6 bases removed from V and 5 bases from J, the gap between germline ends came to 11 bases. Germline-derived CDR1 and CDR2 are LNHDA and SQIVND (reference sequence). The CDR3 sequence is CASSLDRNNEQFF. CDR3 nucleotides: TGTGCCAGTAGCCTGGACAGAAACAATGAGCAGTTCTTC.